This T cell receptor beta chain was recorded in a study of graft-versus-host responses after intestinal transplantation. At the level of the study: Each transplant was multivisceral, liver-intestinal, or isolated intestinal. The whole recipient group had anti-thymocyte globulin induction followed by tacrolimus and steroids for around 3 years. Whole-study results and caveats: GvH clones were found in recipient marrow; some appeared first in ileum or blood.

With respect to this clone: What it binds is unknown.

Grafts had their tissue processed, releasing intraepithelial and lamina propria lymphocytes. Method: immunoSEQ multiplex PCR; TCRdb's copy keeps in-frame clones and lacks some. The data show 60,000 to 75,000 clones, 89% seen once. The sequenced sample was ileum tissue, obtained 350 to 400 days after transplant. This clonotype was sampled from a human patient who received an intestinal transplant, so some T cells may come from the graft donor.

The chain's CDR3 is CASSFKETQYF. DNA for the CDR3: TGCGCCAGCAGCTTCAAAGAGACCCAGTACTTC. The chain has TRBV5-1 and TRBJ2-5; D remains unclear. The CDR3 is 11 amino acids. The germline V and J ends were trimmed by 2 bases and 3 bases, with 2 bases remaining between them. Per the germline V gene, CDR1 is SGHRS and CDR2 is YFSETQ.